This T cell receptor beta chain was identified in a study of control samples from healthy donors and cancer patients. CDR3 length equals 15 residues. Germline CDR1 MNHEY, CDR2 SVGAGI. V was shortened by 0 bases and J by 0 bases, with 6 bases between the two germline ends. The data were produced by immunoSEQ multiplex PCR, yet TCRdb's version contains in-frame clones alone and is incomplete. The repertoire holds just under 65,000 clones, with 70% to 90% as singletons. This clone was recorded once. Sequenced input: blood. The clonotype was recovered from a man aged 35-49 years in good health. The rearrangement links TRBV6-5 to TRBJ1-5; D remains unclear. For the CDR3, the DNA is TGTGCCAGCAGTTACTCTCTAAATAGCAATCAGCCCCAGCATTTT. Its translation is CASSYSLNSNQPQHF.